This T cell receptor beta chain derives from a study of T-cell memory formation after mild COVID-19. Of note for this clonotype: Its specificity is unknown.

Regarding the study as a whole: Prior to infection, memory already included some responding clones, suggesting cross-reactive memory joined. Second-wave clones that peaked on day 37 lacked confirmed SARS-CoV-2 specificity.

Constant-segment primers and 5'RACE yielded cDNA libraries for TCR alpha and TCR beta, each carrying sample barcodes and UMIs. TCRdb called the 5' RACE reads again in MiXCR, with one record for every CDR3 protein. The data show about 360,000 distinct CDR3 sequences, 10% to 15% seen once. The CDR3 runs to 14 residues. V lost 0 bases, J lost 6 bases, and 12 bases lay in between. Germline lookup yields CDR1 SGHRS and CDR2 YFSETQ. The rearrangement links TRBV5-1 to TRBJ1-1; tentatively, D is TRBD1 (5 bases). Input material: PBMCs or a T cell subset sorted from them (not recorded which). This clonotype was sampled from a man between 18 and 29 years old who had mild COVID-19 (a few samples of this study predate the infection). Cell type and time point are not known. CDR3 in amino acids: CASSLEGKGSEAFF. The CDR3 bases are TGCGCCAGCAGCTTGGAGGGGAAAGGGTCTGAAGCTTTCTTT.